This T cell receptor (beta chain) was identified during a study of OX40 agonist ivuxolimab in advanced cancers. This clone was seen just once. Its cognate antigen is unknown. Its ends do not fully match the called genes, so a read error is possible. Clones were read by immunoSEQ multiplex PCR, and TCRdb kept only the in-frame ones, dropping some. The sample records about 62,000 clones, more than 65% being singletons. Germline CDR1 and CDR2: LNHDA and SQIVND (reference sequence). The CDR3 consists of 13 residues. Study conclusions and caveats: On average, CD8+ T cells had more expanded clones than CD4+.

This sample comprised CD4+ or CD8+ T cells sorted from blood, obtained in a trial of the OX40 agonist ivuxolimab. The sequence was collected from an adult with an advanced solid tumor such as melanoma, head and neck, liver or kidney cancer. The chain employs TRBV19 and TRBJ1-1; D not certain. The CDR3, as DNA: TGTGCCAGTGGTATCTTAATGAACACTGAAGCTTTCTTT. This encodes CASGILMNTEAFF.